This TCR beta chain derives from a study of T cells after posttransplantation cyclophosphamide. Study-level results: TRB clonality was highly associated with recipient CMV seropositivity and reactivation. Skin or GI-infiltrating T cells shared few TRB sequences with blood.

TCRdb keeps only in-frame clones here, not all; method: immunoSEQ multiplex PCR. The sample carries about 28,000 clones, just over 85% recorded once. On the day of bone marrow donation, the related graft donor provided peripheral blood. About this clone: Its target is unknown.

V lost 5 bases to trimming and J lost 8 bases, with 12 bases between them. The CDR3 consists of 12 residues. Germline V CDR1 and CDR2: SGHAT, FQNNGV. This sequence joins TRBV11-2 and TRBJ1-2, with D possibly TRBD1 on 6 matching bases. The sample consisted of PBMCs. The sequence came from a man aged 50-59 years. The CDR3 DNA reads as TGTGCCAGCAGCCATACAGGGCTCGGCTACACCTTC. Translated: CASSHTGLGYTF.